This TCR beta chain stems from a study of blood T cell repertoires in COVID-19. On the study more broadly: Samples of COVID-19 (acute and convalescent) were obtained from the United States, Italy and Spain. T cells, B-cell-depleted T cells, or PBMCs supplied cDNA or gDNA.

This clone was seen a few times. As originally analysed: Estimates of nucleated cell counts were drawn from the amplification of reference gene primers. Sequenced by immunoSEQ multiplex PCR; TCRdb stores in-frame clones only, minus some. Clone size and V and J calls were adopted from that table, with D and trimming inferred from the DNA. The sample lists under 350,000 clones; 70% to 90% were seen once. With 2 bases clipped from V and 2 bases from J, the junction kept 4 bases outside the gene matches. In germline, CDR1 is MNHEY, CDR2 SVGAGI. The CDR3 has 16 amino acids. The origin of this receptor is a man in his 60s who had recovered from COVID-19. What was sequenced was peripheral blood. The V and J genes are TRBV6-5 and TRBJ2-7; 12 bases match TRBD2. In DNA, the CDR3 is TGTGCCAGCAGTTACCTCGGACTAGCGGGGACCTACGAGCAGTACTTC. Its translation is CASSYLGLAGTYEQYF.